The entry below gives a single TCR beta chain sequence along with its context. What it binds is not known. The ends were cut back, 1 base at V and 3 bases at J, with 15 bases in the middle. The CDR3 consists of 16 residues. Germline CDR1 is SGHAT and CDR2 is FQNNGV. Profiled with immunoSEQ multiplex PCR; TCRdb holds only in-frame clones, not every one. The sample has tens of thousands of clones; 75% to 95% are singletons. Stated time point: cycle 4 day 1 (C4D1), after five to seven weeks of nivolumab. Following autologous stem cell transplantation, relapse occurred in every patient, and exposure to brentuximab vedotin varied. The data were obtained in a study of PD-1 blockade in classical Hodgkin lymphoma. Across the study: Intravenous infusions of nivolumab 3 mg/kg reached patients every 2 weeks. Findings of the study overall: Some patients started nivolumab under 1 year after ASCT, and they were excluded. There was a significant rise in CD4+ TCR diversity by C4D1, with no such rise for CD8+.

This sequence joins TRBV11-2 and TRBJ1-2, with D maybe TRBD1 (5 bases). The sequence was obtained from a human donor with classical Hodgkin lymphoma. Source: peripheral blood mononuclear cells (PBMCs), taken before the fourth cycle of nivolumab. CDR3 bases: TGTGCCAGCAGCTTAGTTGGCCAGGGTATACACTATGGCTACACCTTC. Its protein is CASSLVGQGIHYGYTF.